Presented here are 14 T cell receptor beta chains from one specimen sequenced in a study of OX40 agonist ivuxolimab in advanced cancers. Libraries were prepared by immunoSEQ multiplex PCR; TCRdb keeps only in-frame clonotypes and omits some of them. This table has roughly 80,000 clones, 65% to 85% appearing once. The sample here was CD4+ or CD8+ T cells sorted from blood, taken in a trial of the OX40 agonist ivuxolimab. The receptors here all came from an adult with an advanced solid tumor such as melanoma, head and neck, liver or kidney cancer.

The J gene is TRBJ2-7, the V gene TRBV7-6, with D possibly TRBD2 on 5 matching bases. The CDR3 has 16 amino acids. The V gene lost 2 bases and the J gene lost 0 bases, with 14 bases spanning the gap. From germline, CDR1 is SGHVS and CDR2 FNYEAQ. The CDR3 loop reads CASSLREKGSSYEQYF. The CDR3 DNA is TGTGCCAGCAGCTTAAGGGAGAAAGGAAGCTCCTACGAGCAGTACTTC.

The chain links TRBV5-6 to TRBJ2-5; TRBD2 aligns across 11 bases. The CDR3 loop spans 16 amino acids. The V gene's germline CDR1 is SGHDT and CDR2 YYEEEE. The ends lost 3 bases at V and 3 bases at J; junction bases unmatched: 7. CDR3 DNA: TGTGCCAGCAGCTACCCTAGCGGGGGGTTAAAAGAGACCCAGTACTTC. Translation: CASSYPSGGLKETQYF.

J is TRBJ2-3 and V is TRBV25-1; D uncertain. The V gene's germline CDR1 is MGHDK and CDR2 SYGVNS. V was pared by 4 bases and J by 3 bases, with 11 bases between. This CDR3 has 14 residues. The CDR3 spells CASSAELLTDTQYF. The CDR3 nucleotides read TGTGCCAGCAGTGCTGAACTTTTGACAGATACGCAGTATTTT. The complete variable domain, with remaining parts taken from reference TRBV25-1 and TRBJ2-3, reads EADIYQTPRYLVIGTGKKITLECSQTMGHDKMYWYQQDPGMELHLIHYSYGVNSTEKGDLSSESTVSRIRTEHFPLTLESARPSHTSQYLCASSAELLTDTQYFGPGTRLTVL.

This chain connects TRBV5-1 to TRBJ1-6; no clear D gene. Trimming removed 7 bases at V and 0 bases at J, with 8 bases between. The CDR3 runs 14 residues. Germline V gene data show CDR1 as SGHRS and CDR2 as YFSETQ. CDR3 sequence (DNA): TGCGCCAGCTCGCTAGGCTCCTATAATTCACCCCTCCACTTT. Encoded protein: CASSLGSYNSPLHF.

The chain links TRBV7-9 to TRBJ1-5, with 10 bases lining up with TRBD1. The CDR3 is 15 amino acids. CDR1 and CDR2 from the germline V gene are SEHNR and FQNEAQ (reference sequence). V gave up 3 bases and J gave up 1 base; unmatched junction bases: 0. In DNA form, the CDR3 reads TGTGCCAGCAGCTTGGGACAGGGGAGCAATCAGCCCCAGCATTTT. Its protein is CASSLGQGSNQPQHF.

The chain combines TRBV7-9 with TRBJ2-5; TRBD2 aligns across 13 bases. Germline assignment: CDR1 SEHNR and CDR2 FQNEAQ (reference sequence). Trimming cost V 6 bases and J 5 bases; bases outside gene matches: 12. The CDR3 is 17 residues long. Here the CDR3 DNA reads TGTGCCAGCAGTCGAACTAGCGGGAGGGCAGAAGGTGAGACCCAGTACTTC. The encoded protein is CASSRTSGRAEGETQYF.

This chain links TRBV9 with TRBJ2-3; TRBD1 matches 8 bases. The CDR3 is made up of 16 amino acids. With V trimmed by 1 base and J by 5 bases, 9 bases remained unmatched. Looked up from germline, CDR1 is SGDLS and CDR2 is YYNGEE. The CDR3 bases are TGTGCCAGCAGCGTATCCGGGACAGGAGGGGTAGATACGCAGTATTTT. It encodes CASSVSGTGGVDTQYF. The full variable domain, its missing parts supplied by reference TRBV9 and TRBJ2-3, is DSGVTQTPKHLITATGQRVTLRCSPRSGDLSVYWYQQSLDQGLQFLIQYYNGEERAKGNILERFSAQQFPDLHSELNLSSLELGDSALYFCASSVSGTGGVDTQYFGPGTRLTVL.

This clone was seen once. A junction end diverges from the germline sequence, so it may reflect a read error. The J gene is TRBJ2-1, the V gene TRBV7-7; 8 bases agree with TRBD2. The CDR3 extends over 15 amino acids. Germline-derived CDR1 and CDR2 are SSHAT and FNYEAQ (reference sequence). The chain's CDR3 is CASSLLAVMGNEQFF. CDR3 coding DNA: TGTGCTAGCAGCTTACTAGCGGTCATGGGGAATGAGCAGTTCTTC. The entire variable domain, with the rest obtained from reference TRBV7-7 and TRBJ2-1, is as follows: GAGVSQSPRYKVTKRGQDVTLRCDPISSHATLYWYQQALGQGPEFLTYFNYEAQPDKSGLPSDRFSAERPEGSISTLTIQRTEQRDSAMYRCASSLLAVMGNEQFFGPGTRLTVL.

The chain is built from TRBV7-8 and TRBJ1-1, with D uncertain. The germline CDR1 and CDR2 sequences are SGHVS and FQNEAQ. V lost 5 bases and J 0 bases, leaving 13 bases between the germline ends. The length of the CDR3 is 15 residues. Written as DNA, the CDR3 is TGTGCCAGCAGCCACACTGCCAACATGAACACTGAAGCTTTCTTT. Its translation is CASSHTANMNTEAFF.

This clone was seen a few times. The V gene is TRBV28, the J gene TRBJ1-1, with D maybe TRBD1 (6 bases). Per the germline V gene, CDR1 is MDHEN and CDR2 is SYDVKM. Trimming took 10 bases from V and 0 from J, leaving 12 bases between them. The CDR3 is made up of 13 amino acids. The CDR3 loop is CATHRDLNTEAFF. The CDR3 DNA follows: TGTGCCACCCACAGGGACCTGAACACTGAAGCTTTCTTT. The full variable domain, rest sourced from reference TRBV28 and TRBJ1-1, is DVKVTQSSRYLVKRTGEKVFLECVQDMDHENMFWYRQDPGLGLRLIYFSYDVKMKEKGDIPEGYSVSREKKERFSLILESASTNQTSMYLCATHRDLNTEAFFGQGTRLTVV.

The CDR3, as DNA: TGTGCCAGCAGGTCGGCTGGGGGGAAGAACACTGAAGCTTTCTTT. Translated: CASRSAGGKNTEAFF. This chain joins TRBV7-2 and TRBJ1-1; tentatively, D is TRBD1 (5 bases). CDR3 length: 15 residues. The germline CDR1 and CDR2 sequences are SGHTA and FQGNSA. Trimming removed 6 bases at V and 1 base at J, with 15 bases between.

This chain links TRBV30 with TRBJ2-1, with 8 bases identical to TRBD2. The germline CDR1 and CDR2 sequences are GTSNPN and SVGIG (reference sequence). Trimming cost V 4 bases and J 7 bases; bases outside gene matches: 9. This CDR3 is 14 amino acids long. CDR3 sequence: CAWKGSGSPNEQFF. In DNA form, the CDR3 reads TGTGCCTGGAAAGGCAGCGGGAGTCCAAATGAGCAGTTCTTC.

This clone came up once. The CDR3 DNA reads TGTGCCAGCAGTCCAGGGACAGTGATCTATGGCTACACCTTC. Amino acids: CASSPGTVIYGYTF. The chain has TRBV6-6 and TRBJ1-2, with 7 nucleotides matching TRBD1. The CDR3 contains 14 residues. J lost 4 bases, V lost 5 bases, and 7 bases had no gene match. Germline-derived CDR1 and CDR2 are MNHNY and SVGAGI (reference sequence).

In DNA, the CDR3 is TGTGCCAGCAGCCTAGGAGGACAGGGCCTATCTGGAAACACCATATATTTT. This encodes CASSLGGQGLSGNTIYF. This sequence joins TRBV4-2 and TRBJ1-3; the match to TRBD1 covers 8 bases. This CDR3 comprises 17 residues. With 4 bases clipped from V and 1 base from J, the junction kept 9 bases outside the gene matches. The germline V gene has CDR1 LGHNA and CDR2 YNFKEQ.